This section outlines one TCR beta chain sequence together with its context. What it recognizes is unknown. Previously, flow cytometry had revealed CD8+CD57+ cell expansion in the patients chosen for sequencing. CDR3 length: 14 residues. V lost 5 bases, J lost 9 bases, and 7 bases stayed unmatched. Germline CDR1 and CDR2: LGHNA and YNFKEQ. This specimen comes from a study of CD8+CD57+ T cells in acquired aplastic anemia. Investigators profiled TCR beta VDJ and CDR3 from genomic DNA template. In TCRdb, the reads were re-called with MiXCR into one record per CDR3 protein. The profile covers about 250,000 distinct CDR3 sequences, with more than 45% appearing a single time and 7% to 9.5% taken by the ten largest. Broader study findings: Common to patients and controls were twenty-nine CD8+ CDR3 sequences.

This rearrangement joins TRBV4-2 to TRBJ1-6; 7 nucleotides align to TRBD1. Sequencing was performed on sorted CD4+, CD8+, or CD8+CD57+ T cells (not recorded which) from PBMCs. This clonotype was obtained from a human donor with aplastic anemia. CDR3 region: CASSIGGGPSPLHF. CDR3 DNA sequence: TGTGCCAGCAGCATAGGGGGCGGCCCTTCACCCCTCCACTTT.